The rows below give T cell receptor beta chains drawn from one sample of a study of cytomegalovirus exposure and HLA in healthy donors. Sequencing used immunoSEQ multiplex PCR; TCRdb keeps in-frame clones, though not all of them. The top ten clones hold around 1.2% of a sample with around 120,000 clones, 65% to 90% of them seen once. Source material: PBMCs. The receptor source for this set is a girl aged 2-10 years in good health and CMV-seronegative. CDR3s include the opening cysteine and the closing phenylalanine or tryptophan. A D gene is named only where the DNA matches it firmly. A clone size is listed for some rows: how often the clone was seen (once, few, many), or a class if it is expanded.

size: few; length: 15; D: .; V: TRBV6-6; J: TRBJ2-6; DNA: TGTGCCAGCAGTGACATTCGCTCTGGGGCCAACGTCCTGACTTTC; CDR3: CASSDIRSGANVLTF
size: .; length: 15; D: .; V: TRBV7-9; J: TRBJ1-6; DNA: TGTGCCAGCAGCTCCCCCGGGGGGCGGAATTCACCCCTCCACTTT; CDR3: CASSSPGGRNSPLHF
size: .; length: 15; D: TRBD1; V: TRBV7-2; J: TRBJ1-1; DNA: TGTGCCAGCAGCTTCCCGGGACAGGGAGACACTGAAGCTTTCTTT; CDR3: CASSFPGQGDTEAFF
size: .; length: 19; D: TRBD2; V: TRBV7-2; J: TRBJ2-1; DNA: TGTGCCAGCAGCTTAAGGTTCTATGCGGGAGGGACGAGAGTAAATGAGCAGTTCTTC; CDR3: CASSLRFYAGGTRVNEQFF
size: few; length: 15; D: TRBD2; V: TRBV4-2; J: TRBJ2-1; DNA: TGTGCCAGCAGCCCCACGGCGGGGGTGGACAATGAGCAGTTCTTC; CDR3: CASSPTAGVDNEQFF
size: .; length: 16; D: TRBD1; V: TRBV11-3; J: TRBJ2-3; DNA: TGTGCCAGCAGCGAGGGGACAGGGCTTACTACAGATACGCAGTATTTT; CDR3: CASSEGTGLTTDTQYF
size: .; length: 13; D: .; V: TRBV28; J: TRBJ1-2; DNA: TGTGCCAGCAGTTCGACTACGGACAGCTTTTACACCTTC; CDR3: CASSSTTDSFYTF
size: .; length: 16; D: TRBD1; V: TRBV19; J: TRBJ1-3; DNA: TGTGCCAGTAGCCCGGGACAGGGGGCAGCGGGAAACACCATATATTTT; CDR3: CASSPGQGAAGNTIYF
size: .; length: 17; D: .; V: TRBV28; J: TRBJ1-5; DNA: TGTGCCAGCAGTTTCGACCAGGTCAGGGCTCTCCCTCAGCCCCAGCATTTT; CDR3: CASSFDQVRALPQPQHF
size: .; length: 15; D: .; V: TRBV30; J: TRBJ1-2; DNA: TGTGCCTGGAGTCGAAATGCAGGTGGCGACTATGGCTACACCTTC; CDR3: CAWSRNAGGDYGYTF
size: .; length: 14; D: TRBD1; V: TRBV7-3; J: TRBJ2-3; DNA: TGTGCCAGCAGCTTACAGACAGGGGAAGATACGCAGTATTTT; CDR3: CASSLQTGEDTQYF
size: few; length: 16; D: TRBD2; V: TRBV28; J: TRBJ2-1; DNA: TGTGCCAGCAGTTTAACTAGCGGGAGTAACTACAATGAGCAGTTCTTC; CDR3: CASSLTSGSNYNEQFF
size: .; length: 16; D: .; V: TRBV7-6; J: TRBJ1-3; DNA: TGTGCCAGCAGCTTAGGGGCCATCGACGGTGGAAACACCATATATTTT; CDR3: CASSLGAIDGGNTIYF
size: .; length: 14; D: TRBD1; V: TRBV5-1; J: TRBJ1-4; DNA: TGCGCCAGCAGCTCAGGGGGCTCTAATGAAAAACTGTTTTTT; CDR3: CASSSGGSNEKLFF
size: few; length: 14; D: .; V: TRBV7-9; J: TRBJ2-5; DNA: TGTGCCAGCAGCTCTTCGGAGTGGCAAGAGACCCAGTACTTC; CDR3: CASSSSEWQETQYF
size: .; length: 13; D: TRBD1; V: TRBV6-1; J: TRBJ2-7; DNA: TGTGCCAGCAGCCCGGGACAGTCCTACGAGCAGTACTTC; CDR3: CASSPGQSYEQYF
size: .; length: 17; D: TRBD2; V: TRBV4-1; J: TRBJ2-3; DNA: TGCGCCAGCAGCCAAAGACTAGCGGGGGGGGCCACAGATACGCAGTATTTT; CDR3: CASSQRLAGGATDTQYF
size: .; length: 15; D: .; V: TRBV29-1; J: TRBJ2-3; DNA: TGCAGCGTTGAAAGAGGTAGCGGACGTACAGATACGCAGTATTTT; CDR3: CSVERGSGRTDTQYF
size: .; length: 14; D: TRBD1; V: TRBV27; J: TRBJ1-1; DNA: TGTGCCAGCAGCATACAGGGGGTGAGGACTGAAGCTTTCTTT; CDR3: CASSIQGVRTEAFF
size: .; length: 13; D: .; V: TRBV28; J: TRBJ1-1; DNA: TGTGCCAGCAGTCCCACAGTATACACTGAAGCTTTCTTT; CDR3: CASSPTVYTEAFF
size: .; length: 15; D: .; V: TRBV19; J: TRBJ1-2; DNA: TGTGCCAGTAGTACCACCGGAGGGCGAATCGATGGCTACACCTTC; CDR3: CASSTTGGRIDGYTF
size: .; length: 13; D: TRBD1; V: TRBV7-6; J: TRBJ2-7; DNA: TGTGCCAGCAGCCCTAGGACAGGGGACAAGCAGTACTTC; CDR3: CASSPRTGDKQYF
size: .; length: 12; D: TRBD1; V: TRBV27; J: TRBJ2-7; DNA: TGTGCCATAGGGACAGGGTCCTACGAGCAGTACTTC; CDR3: CAIGTGSYEQYF
size: .; length: 15; D: TRBD1; V: TRBV9; J: TRBJ2-1; DNA: TGTGCCAGCAGCGCAGGACAGGGCTCCTACAATGAGCAGTTCTTC; CDR3: CASSAGQGSYNEQFF
size: once; length: 15; D: .; V: TRBV7-2; J: TRBJ2-1; DNA: TGTGCCAGCAGCTCCACCCTTAGCTCCTACAATGAGCAGTTCTTC; CDR3: CASSSTLSSYNEQFF
size: .; length: 15; D: TRBD1; V: TRBV19; J: TRBJ2-3; DNA: TGTGCCAGTAGTCGACGGACAGGGGGCACAGATACGCAGTATTTT; CDR3: CASSRRTGGTDTQYF
size: .; length: 14; D: TRBD1; V: TRBV9; J: TRBJ2-7; DNA: TGTGCCAGCAGCCCCATGGGGACAGGTCACGAGCAGTACTTC; CDR3: CASSPMGTGHEQYF
size: .; length: 14; D: TRBD2; V: TRBV4-1; J: TRBJ2-1; DNA: TGCGCCAGCAGCCGGGCGGGGGGCTACAATGAGCAGTTCTTC; CDR3: CASSRAGGYNEQFF
size: .; length: 13; D: .; V: TRBV7-7; J: TRBJ1-1; DNA: TGTGCCAGCAGCTTGACAATGAACACTGAAGCTTTCTTT; CDR3: CASSLTMNTEAFF
size: once; length: 12; D: .; V: TRBV19; J: TRBJ2-1; DNA: TGTGCCTCCCGCACGGTCTACAATGAGCAGTTCTTC; CDR3: CASRTVYNEQFF
size: once; length: 15; D: .; V: TRBV4-1; J: TRBJ1-2; DNA: TGCGCCAGCAGCCAAGGAGCCGCGAGGGACTATGGCTACACCTTC; CDR3: CASSQGAARDYGYTF
size: once; length: 15; D: .; V: TRBV6-4; J: TRBJ2-1; DNA: TGTGCCAGCAGGGCAGGGGACCCACCAAACAATGAGCAGTTCTTC; CDR3: CASRAGDPPNNEQFF
size: few; length: 16; D: .; V: TRBV4-2; J: TRBJ1-5; DNA: TGTGCCAGCAGCCAAGAGTATTCGGGGGAGGGTCAGCCCCAGCATTTT; CDR3: CASSQEYSGEGQPQHF
size: few; length: 13; D: .; V: TRBV25-1; J: TRBJ2-3; DNA: TGTGCCAGCACCGAACAGTTCTCAGATACGCAGTATTTT; CDR3: CASTEQFSDTQYF
size: .; length: 12; D: .; V: TRBV28; J: TRBJ1-1; DNA: TGTGCCAGCTGTGAGGAGGGCACTGAAGCTTTCTTT; CDR3: CASCEEGTEAFF
size: few; length: 14; D: .; V: TRBV5-6; J: TRBJ1-2; DNA: TGTGCCAGCAGCTTGAAAGGGGGTAACTATGGCTACACCTTC; CDR3: CASSLKGGNYGYTF
size: .; length: 13; D: TRBD2; V: TRBV27; J: TRBJ2-1; DNA: TGTGCCAGCAGTTTAGCGGGAGGGCCCGATAAGCTCTTC; CDR3: CASSLAGGPDKLF
size: .; length: 14; D: .; V: TRBV2; J: TRBJ2-7; DNA: TGTGCCAGCAGCCCCGCAGGTAACAGGGACGAGCAGTACTTC; CDR3: CASSPAGNRDEQYF
size: .; length: 17; D: TRBD1; V: TRBV4-1; J: TRBJ2-2; DNA: TGCGCCAGCAGCCCGAACGTAGGACAGGGGCCATCAGAGGAGCTGTTTTTT; CDR3: CASSPNVGQGPSEELFF
size: few; length: 15; D: TRBD1; V: TRBV19; J: TRBJ1-5; DNA: TGTGCCAGTAGGGGGACAGGGAAGGGCAATCAGCCCCAGCATTTT; CDR3: CASRGTGKGNQPQHF
size: .; length: 13; D: .; V: TRBV2; J: TRBJ2-7; DNA: TGTGCCAGCGGGGGACACCGATCCTACGAGCAGTACTTC; CDR3: CASGGHRSYEQYF
size: .; length: 16; D: .; V: TRBV19; J: TRBJ1-1; DNA: TGTGCCAGTAGTAGCGGGCGGGGAAACTTGAACACTGAAGCTTTCTTT; CDR3: CASSSGRGNLNTEAFF
size: once; length: 15; D: .; V: TRBV7-2; J: TRBJ1-3; DNA: TGTGCCAGCAGCTTAAGCTTTGGCTCTGGAAACACCATATATTTT; CDR3: CASSLSFGSGNTIYF
size: .; length: 17; D: TRBD2; V: TRBV30; J: TRBJ2-1; DNA: TGTGCCTGGAGTGTACTTTTTGGGTCGGGGGGAGGGAGTGAGCAGTTCTTC; CDR3: CAWSVLFGSGGGSEQFF
size: .; length: 16; D: TRBD2; V: TRBV2; J: TRBJ2-7; DNA: TGTGCCAGCAGTTCTAGCGGGGGGCGGTGGGCCTACGAGCAGTACTTC; CDR3: CASSSSGGRWAYEQYF
size: .; length: 15; D: TRBD1; V: TRBV5-1; J: TRBJ2-2; DNA: TGCGCCAGCAGCGTTGACAGGGGGCAAGACGGGGAGCTGTTTTTT; CDR3: CASSVDRGQDGELFF
size: .; length: 16; D: .; V: TRBV18; J: TRBJ2-7; DNA: TGTGCCAGCTCACTTCGACAGGAGCAGGCACTGGGCGAGCAGTACTTC; CDR3: CASSLRQEQALGEQYF
size: once; length: 17; D: TRBD2; V: TRBV7-2; J: TRBJ2-5; DNA: TGTGCCAGCAGCTCGGGACTAGCGGGGAGTAACCAAGAGACCCAGTACTTC; CDR3: CASSSGLAGSNQETQYF
size: .; length: 12; D: .; V: TRBV6-1; J: TRBJ1-2; DNA: TGTGCCACCATACTACCTAACTATGGCTACACCTTC; CDR3: CATILPNYGYTF
size: .; length: 16; D: TRBD2; V: TRBV9; J: TRBJ2-1; DNA: TGTGCCAGCAGCGTCGGGACTAGCGGGGTCTACAATGAGCAGTTCTTC; CDR3: CASSVGTSGVYNEQFF
size: .; length: 16; D: .; V: TRBV28; J: TRBJ2-3; DNA: TGTGCCAGCAGTCCCCCGTTATCCCTTAGGGGAGATACGCAGTATTTT; CDR3: CASSPPLSLRGDTQYF
size: .; length: 17; D: .; V: TRBV5-4; J: TRBJ1-6; DNA: TGTGCCAGCAGCTTTAGGAGGGGCATTAACGGTAATTCCCCCCTCCACTTT; CDR3: CASSFRRGINGNSPLHF
size: .; length: 15; D: TRBD1; V: TRBV7-6; J: TRBJ2-5; DNA: TGTGCCAGCAGCACCAGGGACAGGGGTGAGGTTACCCAGTACTTC; CDR3: CASSTRDRGEVTQYF